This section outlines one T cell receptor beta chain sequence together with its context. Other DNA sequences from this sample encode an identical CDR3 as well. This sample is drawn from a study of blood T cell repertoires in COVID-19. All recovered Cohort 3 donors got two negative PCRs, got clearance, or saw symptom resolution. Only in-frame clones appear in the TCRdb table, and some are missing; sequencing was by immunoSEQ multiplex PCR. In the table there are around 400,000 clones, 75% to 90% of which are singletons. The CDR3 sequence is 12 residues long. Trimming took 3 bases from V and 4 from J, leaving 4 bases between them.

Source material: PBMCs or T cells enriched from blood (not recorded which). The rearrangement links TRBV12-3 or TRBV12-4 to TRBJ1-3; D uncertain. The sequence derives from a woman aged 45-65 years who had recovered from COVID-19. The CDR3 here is CASSFQGNTIYF. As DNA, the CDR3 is TGTGCCAGCAGTTTCCAAGGAAACACCATATATTTT.